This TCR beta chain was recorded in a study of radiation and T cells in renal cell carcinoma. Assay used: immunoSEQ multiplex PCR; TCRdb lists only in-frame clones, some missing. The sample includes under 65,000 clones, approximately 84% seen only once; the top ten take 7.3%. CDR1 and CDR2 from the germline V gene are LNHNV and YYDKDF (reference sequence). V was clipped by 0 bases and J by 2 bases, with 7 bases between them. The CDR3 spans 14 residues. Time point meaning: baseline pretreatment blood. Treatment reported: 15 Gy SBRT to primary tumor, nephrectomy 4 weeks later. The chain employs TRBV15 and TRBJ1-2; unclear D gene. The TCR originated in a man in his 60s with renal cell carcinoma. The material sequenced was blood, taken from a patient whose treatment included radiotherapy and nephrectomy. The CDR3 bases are TGTGCCACCAGCAGAGATAGTGGGAACTATGGCTACACCTTC. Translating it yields CATSRDSGNYGYTF. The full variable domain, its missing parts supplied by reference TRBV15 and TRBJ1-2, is DAMVIQNPRYQVTQFGKPVTLSCSQTLNHNVMYWYQQKSSQAPKLLFHYYDKDFNNEADTPDNFQSRRPNTSFCFLDIRSPGLGDTAMYLCATSRDSGNYGYTFGSGTRLTVV.